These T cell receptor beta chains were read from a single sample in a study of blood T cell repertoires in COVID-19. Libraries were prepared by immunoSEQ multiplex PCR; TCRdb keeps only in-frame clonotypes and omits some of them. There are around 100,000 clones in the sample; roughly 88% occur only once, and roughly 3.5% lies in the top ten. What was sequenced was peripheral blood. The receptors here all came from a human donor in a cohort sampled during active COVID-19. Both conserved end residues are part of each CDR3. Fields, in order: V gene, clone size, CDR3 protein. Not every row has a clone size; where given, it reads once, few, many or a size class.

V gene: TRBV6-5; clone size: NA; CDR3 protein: CASSYGQVGNTIYF
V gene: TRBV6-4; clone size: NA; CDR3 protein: CASSDGQDTGELFF
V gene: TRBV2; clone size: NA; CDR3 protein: CASSRQGSPYEQYF
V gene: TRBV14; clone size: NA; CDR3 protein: CASSPPGLKNTGELFF
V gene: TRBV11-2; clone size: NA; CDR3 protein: CASSFRARGIAYGYTF
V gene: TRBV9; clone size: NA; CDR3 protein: CASSVEQGANTEAFF
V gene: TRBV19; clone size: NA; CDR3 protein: CATRSDRRGSYEQYF
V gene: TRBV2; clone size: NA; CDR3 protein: CASRKGTGEDLREKLFF
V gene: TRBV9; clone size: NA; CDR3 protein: CASSVDLNSPLHF
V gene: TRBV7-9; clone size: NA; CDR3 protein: CASSLLAGGPRTGELFF
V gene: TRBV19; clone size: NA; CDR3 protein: CASSIGGFRNQPQHF
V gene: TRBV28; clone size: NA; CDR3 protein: CASSRTGTGQYF
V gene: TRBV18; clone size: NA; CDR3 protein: CASSPLGQGDGYTF
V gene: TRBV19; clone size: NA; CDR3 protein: CASSMTRQSTEAFF
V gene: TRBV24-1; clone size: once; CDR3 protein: CATSGGSGSKSVYNEQFF
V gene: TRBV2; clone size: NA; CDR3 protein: CASSKQGVTPDEQFF
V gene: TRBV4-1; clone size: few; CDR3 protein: CASSQDVQNYGYTF
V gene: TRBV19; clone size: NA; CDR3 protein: CASSILRGGPTGELFF
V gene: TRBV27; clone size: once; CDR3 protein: CASSLRLAGPQDIQYF
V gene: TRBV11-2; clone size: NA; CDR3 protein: CASSLPGEQYF
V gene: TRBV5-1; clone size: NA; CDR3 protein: CASSFSGGAGTQYF
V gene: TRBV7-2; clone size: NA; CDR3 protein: CASSFGQGGYGYTF
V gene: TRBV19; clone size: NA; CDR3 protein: CASSRTSGGPDTQYF
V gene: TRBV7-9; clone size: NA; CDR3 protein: CATGTVNLPSYEQYF
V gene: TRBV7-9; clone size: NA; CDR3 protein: CASTPLAGVQETQYF
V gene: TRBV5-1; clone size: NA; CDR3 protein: CASRGSVGTDTQYF
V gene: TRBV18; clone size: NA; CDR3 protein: CASSPQGANEKLFF
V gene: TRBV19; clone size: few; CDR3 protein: CASSMRGRNGYTF
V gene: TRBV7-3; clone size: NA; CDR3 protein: CASSLTAGLSPNSPLHF
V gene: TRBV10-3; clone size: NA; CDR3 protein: CAISRTSEHNEQFF
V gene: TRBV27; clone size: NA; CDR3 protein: CASSPDRLAYEQYF
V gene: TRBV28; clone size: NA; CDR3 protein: CASSPGTSGRGNIQYF
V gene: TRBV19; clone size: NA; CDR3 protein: CASSILGSRETQYF
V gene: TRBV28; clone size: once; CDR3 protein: CASSRGRTSGDTQYF
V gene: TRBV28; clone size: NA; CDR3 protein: CASSLQGGRSGNTIYF
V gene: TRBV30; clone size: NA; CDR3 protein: CAWSGPRGGELFF
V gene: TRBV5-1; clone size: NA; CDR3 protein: CASSLEDKRLGDTQYF
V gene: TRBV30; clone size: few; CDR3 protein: CAWSRDRGETQYF
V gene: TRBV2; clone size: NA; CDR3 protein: CASSREGTDTQYF
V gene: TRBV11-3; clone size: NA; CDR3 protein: CASSLTFRGEKQFF
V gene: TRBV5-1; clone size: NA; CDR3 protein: CASSPQADSGNTIYF
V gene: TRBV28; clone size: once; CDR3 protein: CASSETGGNYEQYF
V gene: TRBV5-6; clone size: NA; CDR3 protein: CASSLADRSNYGYTF
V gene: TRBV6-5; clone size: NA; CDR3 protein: CASSRRTSGGNEQFF
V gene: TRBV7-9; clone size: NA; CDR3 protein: CASSWDSESTDTQYF
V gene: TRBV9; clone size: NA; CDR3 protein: CASTLSGPGANVLTF
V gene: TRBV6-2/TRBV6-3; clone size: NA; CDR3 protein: CASSGPRGRGETQYF
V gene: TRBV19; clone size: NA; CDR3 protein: CASRSWDRDSYEQYF
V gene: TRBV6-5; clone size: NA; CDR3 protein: CASSLQALELFF
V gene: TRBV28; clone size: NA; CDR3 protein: CASSFVARNEQYF
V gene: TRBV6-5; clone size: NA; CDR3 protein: CASSYSTGVVYGYTF
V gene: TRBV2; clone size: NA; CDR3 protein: CANGQGPRGLFF